The 5 T cell receptor beta chains below were found in one sample sequenced in a study of T cell repertoires in aging, cancer and after chemotherapy. A mixed TRB-A/B primer pool amplified rearranged TRB by multiplex touch-down PCR. In TCRdb, the multiplex PCR reads were re-called with MiXCR into one record per CDR3 protein. The data contain several thousand distinct CDR3 sequences, 30% of them seen just once; the ten biggest clones take up 7% to 9%. Peripheral blood genomic DNA, not sorted cells or RNA, was the template. The material sequenced was blood. The receptors originated from a human donor with a blood cancer.

This clonotype is categorized as large. V usage is TRBV29-1 and J usage is TRBJ2-1, with a weak D call TRBD2 (5 bases). Germline V gene sequence: CDR1 SQVTM, CDR2 ANQGSEA. The ends were cut back, 1 base at V and 0 bases at J, with 10 bases in the middle. CDR3 size: 15 residues. The DNA of the CDR3 is TGCAGCGTTGAAGCCACTAGTGCCTCCTACAATGAGCAGTTCTTC. This codes for CSVEATSASYNEQFF.

This clonotype was counted between two and nine times. The V call is TRBV27, the J call TRBJ1-5; D possibly corresponds to TRBD1 (6 bases). This CDR3 comprises 14 residues. The V gene's germline CDR1 is MNHEY and CDR2 SMNVEV (reference sequence). The ends were cut back, 5 bases at V and 3 bases at J, with 11 bases in the middle. The CDR3: CASSRGADNQPQHF. CDR3 nucleotide sequence: TGTGCCAGCAGTCGGGGGGCGGACAATCAGCCCCAGCATTTT.

This clonotype rates as medium-sized. The chain has TRBV18 and TRBJ1-1, with 8 positions matching TRBD1. The CDR3 has 13 amino acids. Germline assignment: CDR1 KGHSH and CDR2 LQKENI. The V and J ends lost 1 base and 14 bases, in that order; junction bases with no gene match: 9. CDR3 nucleotide sequence: TGTGCCAGCTCACCACTTCAGGGACAGGAAGAGTTCTTT. Protein product: CASSPLQGQEEFF.

The rearrangement uses TRBV18 and TRBJ1-5, with TRBD1 matching 7 bases. CDR3 size: 14 residues. The V and J ends lost 2 bases and 6 bases, in that order; junction bases with no gene match: 4. Germline-derived CDR1 and CDR2 are KGHSH and LQKENI. The CDR3 loop reads CASSPGQGGQPQHF. CDR3 nucleotide sequence: TGTGCCAGCTCACCAGGGCAGGGGGGTCAGCCCCAGCATTTT.

This rearrangement joins TRBV6-6 to TRBJ1-4; D gene ambiguous. Germline values: CDR1 MNHNY, CDR2 SVGAGI (reference sequence). This CDR3 is built from 13 residues. Trimming stripped 6 bases from V and 5 bases from J, with 10 bases between. The CDR3 loop is CASRPQRNEKLFF. The CDR3 bases are TGTGCCAGCAGGCCCCAGAGAAATGAAAAACTGTTTTTT.